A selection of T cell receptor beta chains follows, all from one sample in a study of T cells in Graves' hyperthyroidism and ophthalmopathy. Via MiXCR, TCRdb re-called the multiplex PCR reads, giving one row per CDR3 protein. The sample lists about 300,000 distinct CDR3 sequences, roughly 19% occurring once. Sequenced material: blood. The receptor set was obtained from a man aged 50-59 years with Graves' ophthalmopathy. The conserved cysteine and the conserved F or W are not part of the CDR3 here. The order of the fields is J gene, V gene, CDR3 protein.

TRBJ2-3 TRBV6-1 ASTPTGGLTDTQY
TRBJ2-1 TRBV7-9 ASSLGGGNWKF
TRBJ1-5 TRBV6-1 ASSEVTRITPQH
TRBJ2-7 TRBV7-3 ASSLGGGTGDEQY
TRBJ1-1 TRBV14 ASSRGLPGNTEAF
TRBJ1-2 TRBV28 ASSFRQRGYGYT
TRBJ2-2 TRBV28 ASSGDLGQTNTGELF
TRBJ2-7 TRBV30 AWSTFLSGSSYEQY
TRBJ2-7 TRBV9 ASSHRDTNYEQY
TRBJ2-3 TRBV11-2 ASSLWGVSGSTDTQY
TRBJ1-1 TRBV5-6 ASSLETQGTEAS
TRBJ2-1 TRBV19 ASSIVTSGILF
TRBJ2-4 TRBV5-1 ASRGMGAGAKNIQY
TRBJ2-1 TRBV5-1 ASSSGTSGNLF
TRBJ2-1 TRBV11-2 ASSLGPLAGGRSSYNEQF
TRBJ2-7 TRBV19 ASSQGLAFYEQY
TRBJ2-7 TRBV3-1 ASSQDTLAGAREQY
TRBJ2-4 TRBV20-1 SAPLSIAKNIQY
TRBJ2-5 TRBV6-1 ASSIWTGTETQY
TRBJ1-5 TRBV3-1 ASSQDPRTGGYSNQPQH
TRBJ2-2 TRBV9 ASSVRTSGSNTGELF
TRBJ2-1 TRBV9 ASSTPVKKGLAGEDFNEQF
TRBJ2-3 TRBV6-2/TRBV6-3 ASTIAGGTQY
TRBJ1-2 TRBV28 ATIGTAYGYT
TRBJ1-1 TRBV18 ASSPVSPNTEAF
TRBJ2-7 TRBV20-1 SARVSSGRGYSYEQY
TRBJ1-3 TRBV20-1 SARKQVAGNTIY
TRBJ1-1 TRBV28 TSEGQNTEAF
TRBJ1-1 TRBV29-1 SVVGWEGNTEAF
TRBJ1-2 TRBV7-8 ASSPNRQGGGYT
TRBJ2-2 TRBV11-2 ASSPTSNTGELF
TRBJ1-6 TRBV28 ASSAEGSSYNSPLH
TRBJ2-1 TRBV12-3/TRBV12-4 ASRSSGGYNEQF
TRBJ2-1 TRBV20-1 SARSGGPREKQF
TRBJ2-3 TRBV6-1 ASSPARGKGTDTQY
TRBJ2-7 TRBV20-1 SARESGEQY
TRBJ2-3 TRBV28 ASSSPGGTTDTQY
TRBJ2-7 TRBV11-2 ASSQMGGQAIYEQY
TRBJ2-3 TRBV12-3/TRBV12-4 ASTLGQTGGTDTQY
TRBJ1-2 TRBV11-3 ASSFRGRLGYT
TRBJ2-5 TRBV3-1 ASSTRVIRETQY
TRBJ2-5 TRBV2 ASKGGTKETQY
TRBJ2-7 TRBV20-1 SAMDRGWTLEQY
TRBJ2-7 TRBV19 ASSSQGAVKNEQY
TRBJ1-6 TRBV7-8 ASSPQGVNSPLH
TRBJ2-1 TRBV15 ATSGFLREDNEQF
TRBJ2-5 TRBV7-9 ASSLAPGTVY
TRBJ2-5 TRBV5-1 ASSPTGGARETQY
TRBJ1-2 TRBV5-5 ASSLLGPGGYGYT
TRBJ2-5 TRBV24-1 ATAGTPGETQY
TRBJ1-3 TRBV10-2 ASSGQGNTIY
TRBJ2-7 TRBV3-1 ASSQGSGIGKGIYEQY
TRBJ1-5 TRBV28 ASSFSSTSVISDQPQH
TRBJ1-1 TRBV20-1 SARGRAEAF
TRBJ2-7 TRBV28 ASSLALFQQY
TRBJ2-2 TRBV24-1 ATSDRGGGAGELF
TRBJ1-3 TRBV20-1 SARIQGKSSGNTIY
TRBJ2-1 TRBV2 ASRSSGTGVNEQF